This T cell receptor beta chain was obtained from a study of PD-1 blockade in mismatch repair-deficient tumors. Overall study: Patients had approximately 12 mismatch repair-deficient cancer types, all previously treated and progressing.

Broader study findings: Rapid post-treatment expansion, then contraction, generally preceding radiologic response, marked tumor-resident clones.

For this clone: What it binds is unknown.

PCR or immunohistochemistry showed mismatch repair deficiency in every enrolled patient. Using immunoSEQ multiplex PCR, the repertoire was profiled, and TCRdb retains in-frame clones only, with some absent. The data contain tens of thousands of clones, around 80% of them singletons. CDR1 and CDR2 from the germline V gene are SNHLY and FYNNEI. V lost 2 bases, J lost 0 bases, and 14 bases lay in between. The CDR3 length is 17 residues. The sequence was collected from an adult with mismatch repair-deficient cancer. The chain is built from TRBV2 and TRBJ1-3; D not resolved. The source was peripheral blood, collected 4 weeks after starting pembrolizumab. The chain's CDR3 is CASSELAGDGSGNTIYF. CDR3 coding DNA: TGTGCCAGCAGTGAACTTGCGGGCGATGGCTCTGGAAACACCATATATTTT.